This T cell receptor (beta chain) came from a study of cytomegalovirus exposure and HLA in healthy donors (dated 2017 in TCRdb). About the full investigation: In an earlier analysis of under 750 of the donors, under 300 Gb of sequence data and 90 million to 120 million unique TCR beta sequences from 180 million or so T cells were reported. An early release covering roughly 580 HLA-typed donors comprised 300 to 350 gigabases of sequencing data and around 80 million unique TCR sequences. Of the roughly 400 genotyped donors, 65% to 90% fell in the genetic ancestry cluster associated with self-reported Caucasian donors. The study aimed to test whether cataloging public T cell receptors could reveal signatures of past pathogen exposure. The study profiled the T cell repertoires of under 700 subjects by immunosequencing and related them to cytomegalovirus serostatus. Besides the first cohort of approximately 710 subjects, a separate validation cohort made up of 120 different subjects was used. To predict cytomegalovirus infection status, the study brought together high-throughput TCR immunosequencing, statistical association of individual TCRs with disease status, and machine learning. A later analysis re-analyzed previously published TCR beta repertoires from 600 to 850 donors and added high-resolution HLA genotyping to study TCR occurrence patterns. Rather than using new phenotypic data, the later analysis identified candidate immune exposures from TCR beta sequences and from how often those sequences occurred across donors. An earlier analysis of 587 of the donors used high-throughput TCR beta sequencing to judge whether each TCR beta V gene segment behaved as functional or pseudogenic. Alongside the repertoire data, information on donor age, sex, ethnicity and CMV serostatus was compiled. A later genetic analysis took genome-wide SNP genotypes for 398 of the 666 donors and used that subset as a discovery cohort. Every repertoire in the discovery cohort had been generated on one and the same sequencing platform. Class I and class II HLA loci were covered by the typing at four-digit resolution. The number of typed donors differed by locus: roughly 620-630 for A, B, C, DRB1 and DQB1; some 500 for DQA1; 606 for DPA1; and some 430 for DPB1. About 5 DR-DQ haplotypes were handled as single units for association and clustering, since linkage in the cohort was strong. Across some 400 genotyped donors of the cohort, an average of approximately 240,000 unique TCR beta nucleotide sequences per donor were sequenced, and roughly 20% of those sequences were non-productive.

The cohort consisted of more than 650 healthy bone marrow donors. At the time of sampling, every cohort member was nominally healthy, though immune exposures that went unrecorded were likely present. The donor tested CMV seronegative, placing the donor among the 352 seronegative members of the cohort. A peripheral blood sample was collected from each donor, and TCR beta sequencing was performed on peripheral blood mononuclear cells. The Qiagen DNeasy Blood Extraction Kit was used to extract genomic DNA from the blood cell samples. The method was the immunoSEQ multiplex PCR assay. For the multiplex PCR, a mixture combining 60 forward primers for TCR Vbeta segments and 13 reverse primers for TCR Jbeta segments was used. The CDR3 region of rearranged TCR beta genes was amplified from genomic DNA by a multiplex PCR assay. Amplified TCR beta libraries were sequenced as 87-base-pair reads on the Illumina HiSeq System. The study's processing was this. A later analysis tallied roughly 80 million unique TCR beta chains across the 650 to 750 repertoires, and some 12 million of those chains were shared by two or more donors. Raw reads were error-corrected and collapsed into unique sequences by a nearest-neighbor algorithm in which closely related sequences were merged to remove PCR and sequencing errors. CDR3 sequences were aligned to IMGT reference sequences to assign V, D and J gene segments. For a sequence to be retained, a match of at least six nucleotides to both a V gene segment and a J gene segment was required. A rearrangement counted as productive if the CDR3 had no stop codons and remained in frame with V and J, and every other rearrangement counted as non-productive. Following IMGT convention, CDR3 was defined as the stretch from the second conserved V-encoded cysteine to the conserved J-encoded phenylalanine. The earlier analysis of approximately 590 of the donors excluded any sequence lacking an unambiguous match to a single V gene segment. An earlier analysis of fewer than 750 of the donors classified V segments as functional when productive rearrangements were above 56.7% and as segregating when the standard deviation between donors was above 5%. To diagnose cytomegalovirus status from the catalog of TCR beta chain sequences, a statistical classification framework was built. A later analysis assigned V and J genes by comparing TCR nucleotide sequences with IMGT/GENE-DB human TR gene sequences. In a later analysis, CDR3 sequences and most-parsimonious VDJ recombination scenarios were assigned using the TCRdist pipeline. In a later analysis, each TCR beta chain was defined by its CDR3 amino acid sequence together with its V-gene family, and reads without a unique V-gene family were excluded. As a way to deal with suspected cross-contamination and a sequencing artifact, a later analysis dropped 640 or so nucleotide sequences that were highly shared and had low generation probability. In a later analysis, a clonal expansion index was calculated for each public chain from normalized within-repertoire ranks of inferred template counts. In a later analysis, generation probabilities were computed using a VDJ recombination model fitted to out-of-frame rearrangements, and the results were checked against IGoR. A later analysis scored TCR-TCR, TCR-HLA and TCR-CMV co-occurrence with hypergeometric tests, applying a repertoire-size bias correction to TCR pairs. To estimate false discovery rates, a later analysis permuted the HLA or CMV assignments 20 times. A later analysis grouped co-occurring TCRs with DBSCAN, adding TCRdist sequence similarity when clustering within HLA-allele-positive subsets. Co-occurrence clustering excluded repertoires with fewer than 30,000 or more than 120,000 public chains, plus five with anomalous nucleotide sharing. TCRdb stores this immuneACCESS table with in-frame sequences only. Part of the clones is absent; in the studies checked, under half of the shortfall reflects unresolved V genes, and no reason is known for the rest. D and trimming come from the DNA, and the V and J calls and clone size come from that table. The sample yields about 140,000 clones; roughly 79% were counted once. The ten largest make up less than 2% of the sample.

CDR1 SGHDT and CDR2 YYEEEE were looked up in the germline V gene. There are 14 amino acids in the CDR3, from cysteine to phenylalanine inclusive. Only the CDR3 part of the read is kept: 42 bases, read in frame from the first base. For this chain, trimming is 4 bases at the V end and 4 bases at the J end, and the number of junction bases without a gene match is 6. To note about this clone: The clone's antigen remains unknown. There are no base qualities to consult, and no much larger clone falls within one base.

General conclusions and limits of the study: A later analysis found that HLA-associated TCR beta chains were more clonally expanded and had lower generation probabilities than equally common non-associated chains. Because the 87-base-pair reads could not distinguish some IMGT-functional V segments, including TRBV6-2 and TRBV6-3, those segments were excluded. Linkage disequilibrium might explain the correlated functional status among segregating V segments, but an unknown experimental factor could not be excluded. A further reported finding was that TCR beta sequences accurately predicted the HLA-A and HLA-B alleles for most subjects in the first cohort. This cohort had only TCR beta chains sequenced, and the lack of alpha or paired-chain data limited which features could be detected. When HLA alleles, especially DR and DQ, strongly co-occurred, attributing TCR associations to individual alleles was difficult. In a later analysis, most CMV-associated TCR beta chains were found to appear HLA-restricted, with HLA associations seemingly driven largely by CMV exposure. The authors suggested that the approach could potentially be extended to other disease states and immunological phenotypes. Because counts were too low, roughly 17 rarely observed V segments, including chromosome 9 orphons, were left out of the earlier analysis of 500 to 650 of the donors. Specific HLA alleles were associated with roughly 16,000 TCR beta sequences at a false discovery rate of 0.05 in a later analysis. For the cohort, immune exposure information was limited to CMV serostatus. A cluster of highly shared sequence variants was judged likely to be a technical artifact of the sequencing pipeline. The study listed over 150 TCR beta chains as associated with cytomegalovirus. Because HLA typing was missing for some donors at each locus, association tests included only the typed subset. A few of the identified cytomegalovirus-associated TCR beta chains were confirmed in vitro to be specific for cytomegalovirus antigens. In an earlier analysis of some 500 of the donors, most TCR beta V segments were observed in productive rearrangements about 87% or about 30% of the time, broadly matching IMGT annotations. Across donors, most TCR sequences were observed very rarely, whereas some public TCRs were present in many individuals. According to a later analysis, parvovirus B19, influenza, CMV and Epstein-Barr virus appeared linked to several top co-occurrence clusters. An association between a missense DCLRE1C variant and V-gene and J-gene trimming of TCR beta chains was found in a later genetic analysis and replicated in an independent cohort. Roughly uniform sequencing depth across donors was assumed in presence/absence analyses, although this assumption may not hold. The classifier was reported to diagnose cytomegalovirus status with high specificity and sensitivity in both the original cohort and the validation cohort. In a later analysis, TCR association rates were found to vary across HLA loci, with the most associated TCRs seen for DRB1 alleles and the fewest for HLA-C alleles. In a later genetic analysis, fewer N-insertions in productive TCRs were reported among donors in an Asian-associated ancestry cluster than the roughly 700-donor mean.

The sequence was collected from a middle-aged woman in good health and CMV-seronegative. This chain joins TRBV5-6 to TRBJ2-7; the junction holds 9 bases that match TRBD1. Sequenced material: PBMCs. The DNA reads as follows: TGTGCCAGCAGCACCGGGACAGGGAGGTACGAGCAGTACTTC. Translated, this gives CASSTGTGRYEQYF.